The TCR beta chain described here comes from a study of beta chain features in type 1 diabetes. Overall study: What patients shared with healthy donors was a similar profile of age, gender and cell yields.

Study-wide findings and caveats: Patients with Type 1 diabetes showed moderately but significantly shorter TCRB CDR3s in all four CD4+ subsets.

Since all of the isolated RNA was reverse transcribed, expressed TCRB transcripts were what got sequenced. Several million reads on average were seen across naive, central memory and regulatory T cell samples. Sequencing was performed with immunoSEQ multiplex PCR; in TCRdb, only in-frame clones are kept and a portion is missing. The sample carries approximately 140,000 clones, over 8% recorded once. Germline-derived CDR1 and CDR2 are LGHNA and YSLEER. Trimming left V 0 bases short and J 7 bases short, with 7 bases between. The CDR3 has 13 residues. This clone was seen a handful of times. The antigen remains unidentified.

The specimen was central memory CD4+ T cells from blood. The J gene is TRBJ1-5, the V gene TRBV4-3, with D possibly TRBD1 on 5 matching bases. This TCR came from a woman in her forties in good health. CDR3 nucleotides: TGCGCCAGCAGCCAAGACCCAGGGCAGCCCCAGCATTTT. Encoded protein: CASSQDPGQPQHF.